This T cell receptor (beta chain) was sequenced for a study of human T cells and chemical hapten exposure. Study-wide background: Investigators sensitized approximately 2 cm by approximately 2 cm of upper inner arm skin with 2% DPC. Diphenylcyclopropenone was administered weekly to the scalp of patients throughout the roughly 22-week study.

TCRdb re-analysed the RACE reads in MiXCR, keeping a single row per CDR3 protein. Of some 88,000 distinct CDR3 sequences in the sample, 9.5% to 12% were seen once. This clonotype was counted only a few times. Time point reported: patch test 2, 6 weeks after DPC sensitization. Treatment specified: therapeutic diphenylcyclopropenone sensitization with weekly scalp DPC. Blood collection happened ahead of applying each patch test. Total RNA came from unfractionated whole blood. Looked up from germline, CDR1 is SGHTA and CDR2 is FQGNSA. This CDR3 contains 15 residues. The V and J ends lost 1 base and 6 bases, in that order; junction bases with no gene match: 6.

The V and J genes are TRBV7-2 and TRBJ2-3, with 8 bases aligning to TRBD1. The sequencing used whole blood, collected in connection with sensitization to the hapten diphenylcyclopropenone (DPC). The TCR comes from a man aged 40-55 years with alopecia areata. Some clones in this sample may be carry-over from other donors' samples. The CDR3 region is CASSLVGQGADTQYF. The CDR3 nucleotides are TGTGCCAGCAGCTTAGTCGGGCAGGGGGCTGATACGCAGTATTTT.